This is a list of T cell receptor beta chains from one sample in a study of blood T cell repertoires in COVID-19. Sequencing was performed with immunoSEQ multiplex PCR; in TCRdb, only in-frame clones are kept and a portion is missing. The profile shows 350,000 to 400,000 clones, about nine tenths of them singletons. The specimen was PBMCs or T cells enriched from blood (not recorded which). Receptors originate from a woman in her forties who had been exposed to COVID-19. Each CDR3 is given with its conserved first and last residue. The order of the fields is CDR3 DNA, CDR3 protein, clone size, D gene, V gene, J gene. D genes are given only for firm matches. Size is omitted from some rows. Given values are once, few, many or a class for expanded clones.

TGTGCCTGGAGCGGGCGAGCAGGGGAATCCCTCTCCTACAATGAGCAGTTCTTC	CAWSGRAGESLSYNEQFF	once	-	TRBV30	TRBJ2-1
TGTGCCACCCGGACTAGCGGACAACAGGGTACCGGGGAGCTGTTTTTT	CATRTSGQQGTGELFF	-	TRBD2	TRBV19	TRBJ2-2
TGCGCCAGCAGTGAACGACAGGTCTATGGAAACACCATATATTTT	CASSERQVYGNTIYF	-	-	TRBV10-2	TRBJ1-3
TGTGCCAGCAGTTTAGGCAGGGGCCCAGATACGCAGTATTTT	CASSLGRGPDTQYF	-	-	TRBV27	TRBJ2-3
TGTGCCTGGAGTGCCCAAGGGACTACTGGAAACACCATATATTTT	CAWSAQGTTGNTIYF	-	-	TRBV30	TRBJ1-3
TGTGCCAGCAGCTTAACTCGAGCGGGAGGGCCAAATACGCAGTATTTT	CASSLTRAGGPNTQYF	-	TRBD2	TRBV7-3	TRBJ2-3
TGTGCCAGCAGCGTTACAGGAGATTTCTACGAGCAGTACTTC	CASSVTGDFYEQYF	-	-	TRBV7-9	TRBJ2-7
TGTGCCAGCACCTTTGGGGTGGCGGGAGTCGACGAGCAGTACTTC	CASTFGVAGVDEQYF	-	TRBD2	TRBV7-6	TRBJ2-7
TGTGCCAGCAGCCGCGTCTACGAGCAGTACTTC	CASSRVYEQYF	-	-	TRBV12-3/TRBV12-4	TRBJ2-7
TGTGCCAGCAGAGATGGACAGAGGTATGGCTACACCTTC	CASRDGQRYGYTF	-	-	TRBV5-4	TRBJ1-2
TGTGCCAGCGCACAGGGTTGGCAGCCCCAGCATTTT	CASAQGWQPQHF	once	-	TRBV19	TRBJ1-5
TGCGCCAGCAGTGAGTCCGGAGGGCAATATCAGCCCCAGCATTTT	CASSESGGQYQPQHF	-	-	TRBV10-2	TRBJ1-5
TGTGCCACCAGCAGACCGACGGGGGAGCAGTACTTC	CATSRPTGEQYF	-	-	TRBV15	TRBJ2-7
TGTGCCAGCAGCTTAGGGGGCCCTGGAAACACCATATATTTT	CASSLGGPGNTIYF	-	-	TRBV7-6	TRBJ1-3
TGTGCCACCAGGGGACAGGACAAGAACACTGAAGCTTTCTTT	CATRGQDKNTEAFF	-	TRBD1	TRBV24-1	TRBJ1-1
TGTGCCAGCAGCCTAACTAGCGGAGCTAGCACAGATACGCAGTATTTT	CASSLTSGASTDTQYF	-	TRBD2	TRBV7-2	TRBJ2-3
TGTGCCAGCAGCTCGGACAGGTTTGAGGAAAAACTGTTTTTT	CASSSDRFEEKLFF	-	TRBD1	TRBV5-6	TRBJ1-4
TGTGCCAGCAGCTCTGGACAGACCTATGGCTACACCTTC	CASSSGQTYGYTF	-	-	TRBV3-1/TRBV3-2	TRBJ1-2
TGTGCCAGCAGCAAAGCGGTTACTTCTAACTATGGCTACACCTTC	CASSKAVTSNYGYTF	-	-	TRBV21-1	TRBJ1-2
TGTGCCAGCAGCTTAAGGGAGGTGACCTCCTACGAGCAGTACTTC	CASSLREVTSYEQYF	-	-	TRBV11-3	TRBJ2-7
TGTGCCAGCAGCCGTGACAGGGGGCGTTGGAATGAGCAGTTCTTC	CASSRDRGRWNEQFF	-	TRBD1	TRBV7-8	TRBJ2-1
TGCGCCAGCAGCCAAACTCAATCACCCCCTAGCACAGATACGCAGTATTTT	CASSQTQSPPSTDTQYF	-	-	TRBV4-1	TRBJ2-3
TGCGCCAGCAGCCGTAAAGGGGGAGCGGGATGGGAGACCCAGTACTTC	CASSRKGGAGWETQYF	-	-	TRBV4-3	TRBJ2-5
TGTGCCAGCAGTCGAACAGGGGTCTACGAGCAGTACTTC	CASSRTGVYEQYF	once	TRBD1	TRBV6-2/TRBV6-3	TRBJ2-7
TGCGCCAGCAGCTTTTCTGCCGGGACAGGGTTAAGTGGCTACACCTTC	CASSFSAGTGLSGYTF	-	TRBD1	TRBV5-1	TRBJ1-2
TGTGCCATCAGTACTCCCGGGACTAGTGGTGAAGATACGCAGTATTTT	CAISTPGTSGEDTQYF	-	TRBD2	TRBV10-3	TRBJ2-3
TGTGCCAGCAGTCCCTACGGGGGGCAGGGGAATGAAAAACTGTTTTTT	CASSPYGGQGNEKLFF	-	-	TRBV25-1	TRBJ1-4
TGTGCCAGTAGTATCCTGCCGGGACAGGGCACAGATACGCAGTATTTT	CASSILPGQGTDTQYF	-	TRBD1	TRBV19	TRBJ2-3
TGTGCCAGCAGCAGCGGGACAGGGTCGAATCAGCCCCAGCATTTT	CASSSGTGSNQPQHF	-	TRBD1	TRBV11-3	TRBJ1-5
TGTGCCAGCAGTTATCCCCCCGGGACACATAGCAATCAGCCCCAGCATTTT	CASSYPPGTHSNQPQHF	-	-	TRBV6-2/TRBV6-3	TRBJ1-5
TGTGCCAGCAGCGTGGGAGCGGGAGGGCGAGAGCAGTACTTC	CASSVGAGGREQYF	-	TRBD2	TRBV9	TRBJ2-7
TGTGCCAGCAGCTTAGTAACAGGGAGCAATCAGCCCCAGCATTTT	CASSLVTGSNQPQHF	-	-	TRBV7-8	TRBJ1-5
TGTGCCAGCAGCTTCGGGTCGGCTAGCACAGATACGCAGTATTTT	CASSFGSASTDTQYF	few	-	TRBV5-8	TRBJ2-3
TGTGCCAGCAGCCCAAACCCCAGCTCCTACAATGAGCAGTTCTTC	CASSPNPSSYNEQFF	-	-	TRBV11-3	TRBJ2-1
TGTGCCAGCAGCCCCCTAGGTCGGGACAGTCACGAGCAGTACTTC	CASSPLGRDSHEQYF	few	TRBD1	TRBV7-3	TRBJ2-7
TGCGCCAGCTCCCCGGGACAGGGGGCCTCCAACACTGAAGCTTTCTTT	CASSPGQGASNTEAFF	-	TRBD1	TRBV4-3	TRBJ1-1
TGTGCCAGCAGTTTTATGGAGGCGACCCAGTACTTC	CASSFMEATQYF	-	-	TRBV12-3/TRBV12-4	TRBJ2-5
TGTGCCAGCAGTTTATCGTTGAGAAGCTATAATGAAAAACTGTTTTTT	CASSLSLRSYNEKLFF	-	-	TRBV27	TRBJ1-4
TGTGCCAGTAGTAGAAGGGACAGGAACACCGGGGAGCTGTTTTTT	CASSRRDRNTGELFF	few	TRBD1	TRBV19	TRBJ2-2
TGTGCCAGCAGCCCGCAGGGGCCGAGCTATGGCTACACCTTC	CASSPQGPSYGYTF	-	-	TRBV6-5	TRBJ1-2
TGTGCCTGGATCGACAGCTACAATGAGCAGTTCTTC	CAWIDSYNEQFF	-	-	TRBV30	TRBJ2-1
TGTGCCTGGAGTGACAGGACCTACGAGCAGTACTTC	CAWSDRTYEQYF	-	-	TRBV30	TRBJ2-7
TGTGCCAGCTCACCACGGGCAGGGGCGAGCACTGAAGCTTTCTTT	CASSPRAGASTEAFF	-	-	TRBV18	TRBJ1-1
TGTGCCAGCAGTGGCCTCTCCCCGGGGTCCGGAGGCGAGCAGTACTTC	CASSGLSPGSGGEQYF	-	-	TRBV6-4	TRBJ2-7
TGCGCCAGCACCACTAGCGGGCCCAGCACAGATACGCAGTATTTT	CASTTSGPSTDTQYF	-	TRBD2	TRBV10-2	TRBJ2-3
TGCGCCAGCAGGGACAGGGATGGTTCACCCCTCCACTTT	CASRDRDGSPLHF	-	TRBD1	TRBV5-1	TRBJ1-6
TGTGCCACCCCGGGGGTAACTAATGAAAAACTGTTTTTT	CATPGVTNEKLFF	-	-	TRBV6-4	TRBJ1-4
TGTGCCTGGAGTAGGCTAGCCGGAGCCGGGGAGCTGTTTTTT	CAWSRLAGAGELFF	once	-	TRBV30	TRBJ2-2
TGCAGCGTTGAAGGTCTTGAGCAGTTCTTC	CSVEGLEQFF	-	-	TRBV29-1	TRBJ2-1
TGTGCCAGCAGCTTAAACCCAGGGCAAGAGACCCAGTACTTC	CASSLNPGQETQYF	-	-	TRBV7-3	TRBJ2-5
TGCAGCGTTGTGGTGCGGGCAGGCCTGGATGGGGGCTACACCTTC	CSVVVRAGLDGGYTF	-	-	TRBV29-1	TRBJ1-2
TGTGCCAGCTCACCACCGGAACAGAAGACAGGGAGGTACGAGCAGTACTTC	CASSPPEQKTGRYEQYF	-	-	TRBV18	TRBJ2-7
TGCGCCAGCAGCCAACCGTGGACAGAGAACATGAACACTGAAGCTTTCTTT	CASSQPWTENMNTEAFF	-	-	TRBV4-1	TRBJ1-1
TGTGCCAGCAGCTTAAAAGCCTCGGGACTAGCAACCTACGAGCAGTACTTC	CASSLKASGLATYEQYF	-	TRBD2	TRBV7-3	TRBJ2-7
TGTGCCAGCCTAGGTACAGGAGTTCAGCCCCAGCATTTT	CASLGTGVQPQHF	-	-	TRBV19	TRBJ1-5
TGTGCCACCAGTGACCCCGGGACAGGGCCTAATGAGCAGTTCTTC	CATSDPGTGPNEQFF	-	TRBD1	TRBV24-1	TRBJ2-1
TGTGCCAGTAGTGTCGACAGGGGAGAAGCTTTCTTT	CASSVDRGEAFF	few	TRBD1	TRBV19	TRBJ1-1